This TCR beta chain was captured in a study of vaccination and CD4 T cells after COVID-19. Comments on this clonotype: The antigen is unknown.

Broader study findings: Spike mono-reactivity was found in 304 of 307 vaccine-specific clones from convalescent patients. Convalescent patients were relatively few, and early post-infection timepoints were missing.

With the Oncomine TCR Beta short-read assay, DNA from cultured CD4+ T cells was sequenced. TCRdb processed the PCR reads anew with MiXCR; each CDR3 protein has one entry. The sample holds around 12,000 distinct CDR3 sequences, just over 35% seen once. V trimming: 1 base; J trimming: 3 bases; junction bases outside the gene matches: 12. CDR3 length: 17 amino acids. Germline CDR1 is LNHDA and CDR2 is SQIVND (reference sequence). Treatment denoted: approximately nine-day PBMC culture with coronavirus spike peptide pools or control peptides (ViraFEST assay). First, ViraFEST expanded antigen-specific T cells with peptide pools, and next it sequenced the TCRs.

The source material was cultured CD4+ T cells from blood. This receptor was obtained from a human donor with COVID-19. This rearrangement joins TRBV19 to TRBJ2-7; 7 bases line up with TRBD1. CDR3: CASSIGNYRGQNYEQYF. The CDR3 DNA is TGTGCCAGTAGTATAGGGAACTACAGGGGCCAAAACTACGAGCAGTACTTC.